Below, 31 T cell receptor beta chains from the same sample are listed, as sequenced in a study of T cell responses to AZD1222 COVID-19 vaccine. Profiling relied on immunoSEQ multiplex PCR, and the TCRdb table lists in-frame clones only, not all of them. The sample includes 80,000 to 100,000 clones, about 88% of them seen just once. Sequenced here: peripheral blood, sampled on day 0 of AZD1222 vaccination. The receptors stem from an adult in good health.

This clone was detected only a few times. The gene calls are TRBV28 and TRBJ2-7; no clear D gene. The CDR3 loop spans 12 amino acids. Germline V gene sequence: CDR1 MDHEN, CDR2 SYDVKM. The V end lost 3 bases, the J end lost 3 bases, and 6 bases lay between the germline ends. CDR3 loop: CASSLPGYEQYF. CDR3 nucleotides: TGTGCCAGCAGTTTGCCCGGCTACGAGCAGTACTTC.

The DNA for the CDR3 is TGTGCCAGCAGTTACTCAGGGGGCCGGGGACAAGAGACCCAGTACTTC. Amino acid sequence: CASSYSGGRGQETQYF. The chain employs TRBV6-5 and TRBJ2-5, with 7 bases matching TRBD1. V shed 0 bases, J shed 2 bases, and the junction held 6 bases outside the gene matches. Germline V CDR1 and CDR2: MNHEY, SVGAGI. The CDR3 runs to 16 residues.

The V and J genes are TRBV10-3 and TRBJ1-2, with a possible D match to TRBD1 (6 bases). Germline-derived CDR1 and CDR2 are ENHRY and SYGVKD. The CDR3 spans 17 residues. Trimming stripped 4 bases from V and 2 bases from J, with 20 bases between. This chain's CDR3 is CAISGGTLGAQNYGYTF. DNA of the CDR3: TGTGCCATCAGTGGTGGGACATTAGGGGCTCAAAACTATGGCTACACCTTC.

This clone has a handful of counts. The V gene is TRBV19, the J gene TRBJ1-3; perhaps TRBD1 as D (6 bases). The CDR3 has 16 residues. Deletions cut 4 bases from V and 1 base from J, with 14 bases between. Looked up from germline, CDR1 is LNHDA and CDR2 is SQIVND (reference sequence). In nucleotides, the CDR3 is TGTGCCAGTAGTACCCTGACAGGACCATCTGGAAACACCATATATTTT. This translates into CASSTLTGPSGNTIYF.

The count of this clone is one. The chain links TRBV5-1 to TRBJ1-4; 7 nucleotides align to TRBD1. The V and J ends lost 7 bases and 5 bases, in that order; junction bases with no gene match: 8. CDR3 length: 14 amino acids. Looked up from germline, CDR1 is SGHRS and CDR2 is YFSETQ. CDR3 sequence (DNA): TGCGCCAGCGGCTCGGGACAGTTAAATGAAAAACTGTTTTTT. This gives the protein CASGSGQLNEKLFF.

V and J are TRBV25-1 and TRBJ2-7; unclear D gene. The CDR3 is made up of 12 amino acids. Deletions cut 2 bases from V and 1 base from J, with 3 bases between. CDR1 is MGHDK and CDR2 is SYGVNS in the germline V gene. The CDR3 DNA reads TGTGCCAGCAGTGAAGGGTCCTACGAGCAGTACTTC. Amino acids: CASSEGSYEQYF.

CDR3 loop: CASSQEPGRGVFYEQYF. The CDR3 DNA sequence: TGTGCCAGCAGCCAAGAACCCGGGCGAGGGGTCTTCTACGAGCAGTACTTC. The chain carries TRBV4-2 and TRBJ2-7; D is perhaps TRBD1 or TRBD2 (5 bases each). The CDR3 covers 17 residues. Germline V gives CDR1 LGHNA, CDR2 YNFKEQ. The V end was cut by 0 bases, the J end by 3 bases, with 18 bases between.

The rearrangement links TRBV28 to TRBJ1-2, with 7 bases fitting TRBD1. The length of the CDR3 is 15 residues. The germline CDR1 and CDR2 sequences are MDHEN and SYDVKM. V shed 6 bases and J 4 bases; nucleotides not matched to a gene: 11. The CDR3 spells CASRPPGTEIYGYTF. The CDR3 nucleotides read TGTGCCAGCAGACCCCCGGGGACAGAGATCTATGGCTACACCTTC.

This sequence joins TRBV10-1 and TRBJ2-2; D not resolved. CDR3 size: 13 residues. Per the germline V gene, CDR1 is WNHNN and CDR2 is SYGVQD (reference sequence). V lost 8 bases, J lost 4 bases, and 11 bases lay in between. The chain's CDR3 is CASLGPSTGELFF. The CDR3 DNA sequence: TGCGCCAGCTTGGGCCCTAGCACCGGGGAGCTGTTTTTT.

V usage is TRBV6-5 and J usage is TRBJ1-1, with D possibly TRBD1 on 5 matching bases. The length of the CDR3 is 11 residues. Germline loops: CDR1 MNHEY, CDR2 SVGAGI. The V and J ends lost 8 bases and 4 bases respectively, with 8 bases between them. CDR3 protein: CASGDGTEAFF. CDR3 coding DNA: TGTGCCAGCGGGGACGGCACTGAAGCTTTCTTT.

V is TRBV10-3 and J is TRBJ2-3; no clear D gene. The germline CDR1 and CDR2 sequences are ENHRY and SYGVKD. The CDR3 consists of 15 residues. Trimming took off 2 bases at V and 2 bases at J, with 11 bases between the two ends. The CDR3 nucleotides read TGTGCCATCAGTGAGGCAGGAACCAACACAGATACGCAGTATTTT. Translating it yields CAISEAGTNTDTQYF.

The chain combines TRBV6-6 with TRBJ1-2; possible D gene TRBD1, 5 bases. The CDR3 length is 12 residues. Germline loops: CDR1 MNHNY, CDR2 SVGAGI (reference sequence). V lost 4 bases and J lost 8, with 11 bases in between. The DNA for the CDR3 is TGTGCCAGCAGTTGGAGGGGTGGCGGCTACACCTTC. It yields the protein CASSWRGGGYTF.

This rearrangement joins TRBV5-1 to TRBJ2-2; 7 bases fit TRBD1. The V and J ends lost 4 bases and 0 bases, in that order; junction bases with no gene match: 6. Germline V lookup: CDR1 SGHRS, CDR2 YFSETQ. The CDR3 consists of 16 residues. CDR3 in amino acids: CASSPRQGANTGELFF. CDR3 DNA sequence: TGCGCCAGCAGCCCTCGACAGGGAGCGAACACCGGGGAGCTGTTTTTT.

As to this clone: The same CDR3 can be traced to other DNA sequences in this sample. This chain joins TRBV19 and TRBJ1-1, with D possibly matching TRBD1 (5 bases). Germline assignment: CDR1 LNHDA and CDR2 SQIVND (reference sequence). This CDR3 has 12 residues. V shed 6 bases and J shed 5 bases, with 10 bases lying between them. This chain's CDR3 is CASSIRGTEAFF. Written as DNA, the CDR3 is TGTGCCAGTAGCATTCGGGGGACTGAAGCTTTCTTT.

The chain joins TRBV7-2 to TRBJ1-6, with D maybe TRBD1 (6 bases). The CDR3 sequence is 15 residues long. The V and J ends lost 1 base and 8 bases respectively, with 12 bases between them. The germline V gene has CDR1 SGHTA and CDR2 FQGNSA. The CDR3 sequence: CASSLEQGWDSPLHF. CDR3 sequence (DNA): TGTGCCAGCAGCTTAGAACAGGGTTGGGATTCACCCCTCCACTTT.

The chain combines TRBV6-5 with TRBJ2-7, with D tentatively TRBD1 (5 bases). Trimming took 5 bases from V and 1 from J, leaving 9 bases between them. The CDR3 totals 13 residues. Germline V lookup: CDR1 MNHEY, CDR2 SVGAGI. This chain's CDR3 is CASSTGLSYEQYF. The DNA for the CDR3 is TGTGCCAGCAGTACAGGTCTTTCCTACGAGCAGTACTTC.

Points on this clone: This same CDR3 is encoded by further DNA sequences in the sample. The gene calls are TRBV6-1 and TRBJ2-5; D is unresolved. V lost 1 base and J lost 5, with 5 bases in between. This CDR3 region has 12 residues. CDR1 is MNHNS, CDR2 SASEGT, per germline. The CDR3 bases are TGTGCCAGCAGTGAAGTGGGGGAGACCCAGTACTTC. The encoded protein is CASSEVGETQYF.

This clone appeared a few times. The gene calls are TRBV5-1 and TRBJ1-2; D ambiguous. The CDR3 covers 13 residues. The germline V gene has CDR1 SGHRS and CDR2 YFSETQ. V was trimmed by 0 bases and J by 8 bases, leaving 11 bases between them. CDR3: CASSLDPGRGYTF. CDR3 sequence (DNA): TGCGCCAGCAGCTTGGATCCAGGTCGCGGCTACACCTTC. The full variable domain, with the rest looked up from reference TRBV5-1 and TRBJ1-2, is KAGVTQTPRYLIKTRGQQVTLSCSPISGHRSVSWYQQTPGQGLQFLFEYFSETQRNKGNFPGRFSGRQFSNSRSEMNVSTLELGDSALYLCASSLDPGRGYTFGSGTRLTVV.

This rearrangement joins TRBV21-1 to TRBJ1-3; TRBD1, the table's D call, lacks a check against the DNA. TRBV21-1 is an annotated pseudogene. CDR3 length: 21 amino acids. The CDR3 DNA reads TGTGCCAGCAGCAAGTCGGTTGGGAACAGGGGCCCTGGGCCCGAAGGAAACACCATATATTTT. Translation: CASSKSVGNRGPGPEGNTIYF.

The rearrangement joins TRBV7-2 to TRBJ1-5; weak D call: TRBD1 (5 bases). This CDR3 spans 12 amino acids. V lost 6 bases and J lost 7, with 10 bases in between. CDR1 is SGHTA and CDR2 is FQGNSA in the germline V gene. CDR3 region: CASSQGSQPQHF. CDR3 coding DNA: TGTGCCAGCAGTCAGGGCAGCCAGCCCCAGCATTTT.

This chain links TRBV5-4 with TRBJ1-1, with a tentative D call TRBD1 (6 bases). In germline, CDR1 is SGHNT, CDR2 YYREEE (reference sequence). V was cut by 4 bases and J by 1 base, with 14 bases left in between. The CDR3 sequence is 15 residues long. The DNA of the CDR3 is TGTGCCAGCAGCCTGAGGCAGACAGGGAACACTGAAGCTTTCTTT. It is translated as CASSLRQTGNTEAFF.

This chain links TRBV25-1 with TRBJ2-2, with D perhaps assigned TRBD1 or TRBD2 (6 bases each). The CDR3 runs to 15 residues. Trimming removed 5 bases from V and 5 bases from J, with 15 bases in between. Germline V gives CDR1 MGHDK, CDR2 SYGVNS. The CDR3 DNA is TGTGCCAGCAGTCCCTGGGGGGCGAGGACCGGGGAGCTGTTTTTT. The encoded protein is CASSPWGARTGELFF.

This clone was observed a single time. CDR3 amino acids: CASSQGRTDTQYF. CDR3 DNA sequence: TGTGCCAGTAGCCAGGGGAGAACAGATACGCAGTATTTT. This chain connects TRBV19 to TRBJ2-3; a possible D gene is TRBD1 (6 bases). Between the trimmed V and J ends, which lost 6 bases and 3 bases, there was a span of 10 bases. This CDR3 is 13 amino acids long. Germline CDR1 LNHDA, CDR2 SQIVND (reference sequence).

This chain joins TRBV30 and TRBJ1-5; perhaps TRBD1 as D (6 bases). The germline V gene encodes CDR1 GTSNPN and CDR2 SVGIG (reference sequence). V dropped 0 bases and J dropped 6 bases, with 9 bases sitting between them. The CDR3 covers 13 residues. The CDR3 spells CAWSVQGGQPQHF. Here the CDR3 DNA reads TGTGCCTGGAGTGTACAGGGAGGTCAGCCCCAGCATTTT. Combining the CDR3 with reference TRBV30 and TRBJ1-5 gives the whole variable domain SQTIHQWPATLVQPVGSPLSLECTVEGTSNPNLYWYRQAAGRGLQLLFYSVGIGQISSEVPQNLSASRPQDRQFILSSKKLLLSDSGFYLCAWSVQGGQPQHFGDGTRLSIL.

This chain joins TRBV2 and TRBJ2-1, with 10 bases aligning to TRBD2. Germline V CDR1 and CDR2: SNHLY, FYNNEI. Trimming cost V 0 bases and J 10 bases; bases outside gene matches: 12. This CDR3 is 17 amino acids long. This CDR3 reads CASSEAGLQRGGSEQFF. CDR3 bases: TGTGCCAGCAGTGAAGCCGGGTTGCAGCGGGGGGGTAGCGAGCAGTTCTTC. The full variable domain, its missing parts supplied by reference TRBV2 and TRBJ2-1, is EPEVTQTPSHQVTQMGQEVILRCVPISNHLYFYWYRQILGQKVEFLVSFYNNEISEKSEIFDDQFSVERPDGSNFTLKIRSTKLEDSAMYFCASSEAGLQRGGSEQFFGPGTRLTVL.

This rearrangement joins TRBV5-1 to TRBJ2-3; unclear D gene. The V end lost 0 bases, the J end lost 0 bases, and 8 bases lay between the germline ends. The germline V gene has CDR1 SGHRS and CDR2 YFSETQ. The CDR3 covers 15 residues. This CDR3 is CASSLASRSTDTQYF. CDR3 sequence (DNA): TGCGCCAGCAGCTTGGCAAGCCGTAGCACAGATACGCAGTATTTT.

This clone was observed a few times. The chain joins TRBV10-3 to TRBJ1-4, with D unclear. From germline, CDR1 is ENHRY and CDR2 SYGVKD. The CDR3 sequence is 13 residues long. The V end was cut by 9 bases, the J end by 6 bases, with 14 bases between. The CDR3 nucleotides read TGTGCCATTTCCTCTGGTCTGGATGAAAAACTGTTTTTT. This gives the protein CAISSGLDEKLFF.

This clone appeared a single time. The rearrangement uses TRBV9 and TRBJ1-1; D uncertain. Germline V gene data show CDR1 as SGDLS and CDR2 as YYNGEE. V lost 3 bases and J 1 base, leaving 10 bases between the germline ends. CDR3 length: 14 amino acids. CDR3 loop: CASSAYQWNTEAFF. CDR3 nucleotides: TGTGCCAGCAGCGCCTACCAGTGGAACACTGAAGCTTTCTTT.

V and J are TRBV28 and TRBJ1-1, with 7 nucleotides matching TRBD1. CDR1 is MDHEN and CDR2 is SYDVKM in the germline V gene. The CDR3 sequence is 11 residues long. Trimming took 10 bases from V and 5 from J; bases not matched to a gene: 4. CDR3 DNA: TGTGCCACGACAGGGAATACTGAAGCTTTCTTT. It specifies CATTGNTEAFF. The full variable domain, its missing parts supplied by reference TRBV28 and TRBJ1-1, is DVKVTQSSRYLVKRTGEKVFLECVQDMDHENMFWYRQDPGLGLRLIYFSYDVKMKEKGDIPEGYSVSREKKERFSLILESASTNQTSMYLCATTGNTEAFFGQGTRLTVV.

V is TRBV28 and J is TRBJ1-2, with D perhaps TRBD1 (5 bases). In germline, CDR1 is MDHEN, CDR2 SYDVKM. Trimming shortened V by 6 bases and J by 5 bases, and 16 bases separated the two germline ends. The CDR3 runs 14 residues. The CDR3 reads CASRLPGTSYGYTF. The CDR3 coding sequence is TGTGCCAGCAGGTTGCCCGGGACGTCTTATGGCTACACCTTC.

The V and J genes are TRBV24-1 and TRBJ2-2; 7 bases are shared with TRBD1. The CDR3 consists of 15 residues. Germline V CDR1 and CDR2: KGHDR, SFDVKD. Trimming cost V 3 bases and J 5 bases; bases outside gene matches: 5. The CDR3 sequence: CATSDPGDSTGELFF. In DNA, the CDR3 is TGTGCCACCAGTGATCCCGGGGACAGTACCGGGGAGCTGTTTTTT.